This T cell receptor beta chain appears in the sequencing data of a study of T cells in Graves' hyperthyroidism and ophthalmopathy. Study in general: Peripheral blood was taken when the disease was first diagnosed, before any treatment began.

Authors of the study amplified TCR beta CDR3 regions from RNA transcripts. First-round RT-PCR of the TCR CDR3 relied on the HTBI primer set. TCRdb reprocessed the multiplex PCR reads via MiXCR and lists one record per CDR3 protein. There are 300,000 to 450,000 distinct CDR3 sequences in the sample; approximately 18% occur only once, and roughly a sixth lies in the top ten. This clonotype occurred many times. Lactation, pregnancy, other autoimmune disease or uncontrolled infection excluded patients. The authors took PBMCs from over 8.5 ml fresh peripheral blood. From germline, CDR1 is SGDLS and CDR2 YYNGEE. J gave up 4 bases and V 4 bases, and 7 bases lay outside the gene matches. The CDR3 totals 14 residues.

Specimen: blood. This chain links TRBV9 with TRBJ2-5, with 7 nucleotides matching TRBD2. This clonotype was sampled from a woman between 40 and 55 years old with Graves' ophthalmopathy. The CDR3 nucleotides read TGTGCCAGCAGCACGGGGGGTTCCGCAGAGACCCAGTACTTC. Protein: CASSTGGSAETQYF. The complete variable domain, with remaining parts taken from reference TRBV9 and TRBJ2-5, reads DSGVTQTPKHLITATGQRVTLRCSPRSGDLSVYWYQQSLDQGLQFLIQYYNGEERAKGNILERFSAQQFPDLHSELNLSSLELGDSALYFCASSTGGSAETQYFGPGTRLLVL.